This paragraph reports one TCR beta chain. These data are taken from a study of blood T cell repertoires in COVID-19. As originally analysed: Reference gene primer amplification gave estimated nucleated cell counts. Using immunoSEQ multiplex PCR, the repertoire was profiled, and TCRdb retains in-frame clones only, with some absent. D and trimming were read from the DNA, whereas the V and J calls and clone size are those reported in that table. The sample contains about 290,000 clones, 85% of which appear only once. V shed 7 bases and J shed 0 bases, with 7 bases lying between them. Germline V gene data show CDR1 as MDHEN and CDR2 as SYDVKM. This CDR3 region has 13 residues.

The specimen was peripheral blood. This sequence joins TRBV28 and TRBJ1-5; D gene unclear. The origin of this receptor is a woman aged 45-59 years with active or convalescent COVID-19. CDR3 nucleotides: TGTGCCAGCAAAAAGCTTAGCAATCAGCCCCAGCATTTT. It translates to CASKKLSNQPQHF.